This is a list of T cell receptor beta chains from one sample in a study of a mutant IDH1 vaccine in newly diagnosed glioma. The antigens for these receptors are not known. Produced via immunoSEQ multiplex PCR; TCRdb's table is partial and in-frame only. Here the sample spans 40,000 or so clones, roughly nine tenths being singletons. Source: PBMCs, taken from a glioma patient whose treatment included an IDH1 peptide vaccine. The receptors were sampled from a man aged 45-65 years with glioma. The CDR3 runs from the conserved cysteine through the conserved F or W. A D gene is named only where the DNA matches it firmly. A row's size may be missing; if present it is once, few, many or a size class.

TRBV27	TRBJ2-7	.	TRBD2	TGTGCCAGCAGTTTATCTAGCGGGAGGGACGAGCAGTACTTC	CASSLSSGRDEQYF
TRBV5-1	TRBJ1-4	.	.	TGCGCCAGCAGCTTATCGACGGGTTTAAGTGAAAAACTGTTTTTT	CASSLSTGLSEKLFF
TRBV27	TRBJ2-7	once	TRBD2	TGTGCCAGCAGTCTCAATGTTAGGACTAGCGGGAGTCTATACGAGCAGTACTTC	CASSLNVRTSGSLYEQYF
TRBV6-6	TRBJ2-5	.	.	TGTGCCAGCAGTCAAAAAGAGACCCAGTACTTC	CASSQKETQYF
TRBV5-1	TRBJ2-5	.	TRBD2	TGCGCCAGCAGCTGGTGGACTAGCGGGGAAGAAGAGACCCAGTACTTC	CASSWWTSGEEETQYF
TRBV13	TRBJ2-5	.	.	TGTGCCAGCAGCTTAGACAGGTACCAAGAGACCCAGTACTTC	CASSLDRYQETQYF
TRBV5-1	TRBJ2-1	.	TRBD2	TGCGCCAGCAGCCGCGGGACTAGCGGGTACTCCTACAATGAGCAGTTCTTC	CASSRGTSGYSYNEQFF
TRBV10-3	TRBJ1-2	.	.	TGTGCCATCAGTGGAAACGGACTTGATGGCTACACCTTC	CAISGNGLDGYTF
TRBV21-1	TRBJ2-7	.	.	TGTGCCAGCAGCAAAATCGGCGACGGTAACGAGCAGTACTTC	CASSKIGDGNEQYF
TRBV7-2	TRBJ2-7	.	TRBD1	TGTGCCAGCGGATCCCCCGGACAGGGGTTCAACGAGCAGTACTTC	CASGSPGQGFNEQYF
TRBV29-1	TRBJ2-1	.	.	TGCAGCGTTGAAGGCAGTGGGAAAACCAATGAGCAGTTCTTC	CSVEGSGKTNEQFF